Detailed here is one T cell receptor beta chain. Profiled with immunoSEQ multiplex PCR; TCRdb holds only in-frame clones, not every one. The table has 700,000 or so clones, approximately 83% seen once. V was pared by 2 bases and J by 3 bases, with 9 bases of the junction left unmatched. Germline V gene data show CDR1 as MDHEN and CDR2 as SYDVKM. This CDR3 has 16 amino acids. The record originates from a study of shared T cell receptors in the human thymus. These data also formed part of another study, on human thymus T cells. That work adds: Across thymic and blood repertoires, the usage of V and J genes appeared to be biased.

The sequenced material came from thymocytes. This sequence joins TRBV28 and TRBJ2-7, with 8 nucleotides matching TRBD1. This sequence originates from a girl less than two years old with a congenital heart defect. The CDR3 loop reads CASSLGTGGRGYEQYF. In nucleotides, the CDR3 is TGTGCCAGCAGTTTAGGCACAGGGGGAAGGGGCTACGAGCAGTACTTC.